This TCR beta chain was sequenced for a study of persistence of HIV-infected CD4 T cells. The libraries were made with immunoSEQ version 4 in survey mode. Clones were read by immunoSEQ multiplex PCR, and TCRdb kept only the in-frame ones, dropping some. This table holds some 30,000 clones, 82% found once. Lysates of CMV-infected fibroblasts at 10 ug/mL stimulated these cells. Sorted nonresponding memory CD4+ T cells were CD40L-negative, CD69-negative, CD45RO-high. The germline V and J ends were trimmed by 0 bases and 1 base, with 6 bases remaining between them. Germline V gene sequence: CDR1 MNHEY, CDR2 SVGEGT. This CDR3 has 14 residues. About this clone: The antigen remains undetermined.

The chain has TRBV6-2 or TRBV6-3 and TRBJ1-1; D unclear. The sequencing here drew on CD4+ T cells sorted from PBMCs after 18-hour stimulation, taken from a patient who received antiretroviral therapy. This receptor was obtained from an adult woman with HIV who was CMV-seropositive. CDR3: CASSYSARNTEAFF. The DNA for the CDR3 is TGTGCCAGCAGTTACTCGGCCAGGAACACTGAAGCTTTCTTT.